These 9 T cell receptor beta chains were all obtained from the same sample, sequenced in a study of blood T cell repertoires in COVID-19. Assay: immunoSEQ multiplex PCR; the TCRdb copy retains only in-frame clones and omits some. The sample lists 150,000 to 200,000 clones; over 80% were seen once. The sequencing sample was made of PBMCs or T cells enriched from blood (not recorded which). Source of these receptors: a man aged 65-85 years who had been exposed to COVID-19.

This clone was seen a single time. CDR3 protein: CSVDPGLAGGEQYF. For the CDR3, the DNA is TGCAGCGTTGATCCGGGACTAGCGGGAGGCGAGCAGTACTTC. The V gene is TRBV29-1, the J gene TRBJ2-7; 15 nucleotides agree with TRBD2. CDR1 and CDR2 (germline): SQVTM, ANQGSEA. The CDR3 is made up of 14 amino acids. Unmatched junction bases numbered 3, after V lost 3 bases and J lost 6 bases.

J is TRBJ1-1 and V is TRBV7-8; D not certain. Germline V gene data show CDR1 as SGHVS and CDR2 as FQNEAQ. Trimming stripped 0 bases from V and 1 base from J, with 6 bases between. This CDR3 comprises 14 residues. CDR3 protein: CASSLARSNTEAFF. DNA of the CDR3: TGTGCCAGCAGCTTAGCGAGGTCGAACACTGAAGCTTTCTTT.

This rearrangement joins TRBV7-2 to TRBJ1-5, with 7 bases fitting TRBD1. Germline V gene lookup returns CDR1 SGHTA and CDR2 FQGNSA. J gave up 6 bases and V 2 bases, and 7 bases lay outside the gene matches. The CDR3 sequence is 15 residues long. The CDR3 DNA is TGTGCCAGCAGCTTACAGGGGGTCGGGAGTCAGCCCCAGCATTTT. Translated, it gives CASSLQGVGSQPQHF. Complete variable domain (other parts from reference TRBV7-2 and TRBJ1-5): GAGVSQSPSNKVTEKGKDVELRCDPISGHTALYWYRQSLGQGLEFLIYFQGNSAPDKSGLPSDRFSAERTGGSVSTLTIQRTQQEDSAVYLCASSLQGVGSQPQHFGDGTRLSIL.

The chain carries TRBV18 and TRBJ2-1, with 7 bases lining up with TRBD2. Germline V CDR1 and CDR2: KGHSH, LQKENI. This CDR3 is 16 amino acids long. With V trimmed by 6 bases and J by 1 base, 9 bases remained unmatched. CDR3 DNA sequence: TGTGCCAGCTCCCCCCGAACTAGCGCTTCCTACAATGAGCAGTTCTTC. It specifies CASSPRTSASYNEQFF.

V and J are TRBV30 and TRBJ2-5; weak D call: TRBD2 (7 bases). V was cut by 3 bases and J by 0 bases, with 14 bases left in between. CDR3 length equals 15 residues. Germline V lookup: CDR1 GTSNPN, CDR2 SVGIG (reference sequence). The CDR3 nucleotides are TGTGCCTGGAGCTTCGGGGGGCCCTACCAAGAGACCCAGTACTTC. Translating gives CAWSFGGPYQETQYF.

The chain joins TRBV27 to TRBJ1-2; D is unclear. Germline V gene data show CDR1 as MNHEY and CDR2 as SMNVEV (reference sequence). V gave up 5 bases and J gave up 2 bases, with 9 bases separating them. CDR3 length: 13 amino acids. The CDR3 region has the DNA TGTGCCAGCAGTAAACGAGAAAACTATGGCTACACCTTC. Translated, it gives CASSKRENYGYTF.

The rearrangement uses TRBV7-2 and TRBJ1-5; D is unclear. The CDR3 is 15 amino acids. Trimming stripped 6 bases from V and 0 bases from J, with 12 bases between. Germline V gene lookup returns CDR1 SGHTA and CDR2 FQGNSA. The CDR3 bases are TGTGCCAGCAGTCTGAGCGACGATAGCAATCAGCCCCAGCATTTT. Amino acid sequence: CASSLSDDSNQPQHF. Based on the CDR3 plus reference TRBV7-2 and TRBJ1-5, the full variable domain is GAGVSQSPSNKVTEKGKDVELRCDPISGHTALYWYRQSLGQGLEFLIYFQGNSAPDKSGLPSDRFSAERTGGSVSTLTIQRTQQEDSAVYLCASSLSDDSNQPQHFGDGTRLSIL.

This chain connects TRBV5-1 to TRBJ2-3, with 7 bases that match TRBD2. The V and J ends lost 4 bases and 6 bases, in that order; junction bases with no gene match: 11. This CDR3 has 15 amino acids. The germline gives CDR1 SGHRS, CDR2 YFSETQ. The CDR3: CASSLRTSSSDTQYF. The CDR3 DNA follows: TGCGCCAGCAGCCTTAGGACTAGTTCATCCGATACGCAGTATTTT.

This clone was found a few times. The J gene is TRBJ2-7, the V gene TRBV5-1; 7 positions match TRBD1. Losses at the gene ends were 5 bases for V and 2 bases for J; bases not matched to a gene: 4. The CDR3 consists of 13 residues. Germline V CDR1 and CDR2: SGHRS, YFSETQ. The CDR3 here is CASRFQGAYEQYF. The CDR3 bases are TGCGCCAGCAGATTCCAGGGGGCCTACGAGCAGTACTTC.